The TCR beta chain under discussion was sequenced for a study of blood T cell repertoires in COVID-19. Study details: The cDNA or gDNA used as material had been derived from T cells, B-cell-depleted T cells, or PBMCs.

Seattle patients were enrolled during active infection and followed longitudinally. Original processing notes: Estimates of nucleated cell counts were drawn from the amplification of reference gene primers. Profiling relied on immunoSEQ multiplex PCR, and the TCRdb table lists in-frame clones only, not all of them. V and J calls plus clone size are reproduced from that table; the DNA served to infer D and trimming. The repertoire has 150,000 to 200,000 clones, roughly 81% of them found once; the top ten carry around 12%. CDR1 is MNHEY, CDR2 SMNVEV, per germline (reference sequence). This CDR3 has 15 residues. The V end lost 5 bases, the J end lost 0 bases, and 8 bases lay between the germline ends.

The genes are TRBV27 and TRBJ2-6; TRBD2 might be the D (5 bases). The sequenced material came from peripheral blood. This receptor was obtained from an elderly woman with COVID-19, enrolled during active disease. In nucleotides, the CDR3 is TGTGCCAGCAGTCGACGGGGCTCTGGGGCCAACGTCCTGACTTTC. Amino acids: CASSRRGSGANVLTF.